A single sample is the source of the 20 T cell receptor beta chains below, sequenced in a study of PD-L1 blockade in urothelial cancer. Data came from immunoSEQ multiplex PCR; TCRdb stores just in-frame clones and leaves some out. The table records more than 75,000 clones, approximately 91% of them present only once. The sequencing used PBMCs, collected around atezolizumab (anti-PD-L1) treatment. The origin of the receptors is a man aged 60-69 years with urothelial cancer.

The CDR3 region is CASSFQGTNTEAFF. The CDR3 DNA follows: TGCGCCAGCAGCTTTCAGGGGACGAACACTGAAGCTTTCTTT. The chain couples TRBV5-1 to TRBJ1-1; D is possibly TRBD1 (6 bases). Germline V gene sequence: CDR1 SGHRS, CDR2 YFSETQ. The CDR3 length is 14 residues. V was shortened by 2 bases and J by 1 base, with 9 bases between the two germline ends.

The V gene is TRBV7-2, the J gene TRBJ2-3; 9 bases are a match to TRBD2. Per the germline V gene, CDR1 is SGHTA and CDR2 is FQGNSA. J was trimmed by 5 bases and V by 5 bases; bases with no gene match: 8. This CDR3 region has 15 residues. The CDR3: CASSLMRGGLDTQYF. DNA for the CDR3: TGTGCCAGCAGCCTCATGCGGGGGGGCCTAGATACGCAGTATTTT.

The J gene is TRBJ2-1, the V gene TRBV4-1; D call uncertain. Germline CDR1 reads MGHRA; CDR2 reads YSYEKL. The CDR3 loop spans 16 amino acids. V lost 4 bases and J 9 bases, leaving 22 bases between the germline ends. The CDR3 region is CASSLSAGSKSGEQFF. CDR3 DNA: TGCGCCAGCAGCCTTTCGGCCGGGTCAAAGAGTGGTGAGCAGTTCTTC.

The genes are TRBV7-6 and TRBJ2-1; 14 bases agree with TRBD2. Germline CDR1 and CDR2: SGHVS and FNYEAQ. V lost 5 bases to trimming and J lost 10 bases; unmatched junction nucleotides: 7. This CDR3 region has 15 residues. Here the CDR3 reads CASSPGLAGVGEQFF. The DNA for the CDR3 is TGTGCCAGCAGCCCGGGACTAGCGGGAGTGGGGGAGCAGTTCTTC.

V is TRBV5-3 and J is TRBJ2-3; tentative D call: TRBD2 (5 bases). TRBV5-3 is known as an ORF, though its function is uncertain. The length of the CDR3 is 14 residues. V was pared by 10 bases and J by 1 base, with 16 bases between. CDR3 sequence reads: CARRRRMGTDTQYF. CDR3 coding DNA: TGTGCCCGCAGGAGGAGGATGGGCACAGATACGCAGTATTTT.

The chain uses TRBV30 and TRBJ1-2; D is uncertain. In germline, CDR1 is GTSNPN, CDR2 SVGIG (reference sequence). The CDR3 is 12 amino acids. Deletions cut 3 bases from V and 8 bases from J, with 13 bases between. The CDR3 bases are TGTGCCTGGAGGTCTCTAATCGAAGGCTACACCTTC. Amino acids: CAWRSLIEGYTF.

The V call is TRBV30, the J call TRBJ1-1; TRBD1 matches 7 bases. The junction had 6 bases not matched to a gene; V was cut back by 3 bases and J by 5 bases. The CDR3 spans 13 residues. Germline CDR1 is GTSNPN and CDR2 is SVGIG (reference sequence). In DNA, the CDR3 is TGTGCCTGGAGCCGAACAGGGGTAACTGAAGCTTTCTTT. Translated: CAWSRTGVTEAFF. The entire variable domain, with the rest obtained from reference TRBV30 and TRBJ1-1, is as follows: SQTIHQWPATLVQPVGSPLSLECTVEGTSNPNLYWYRQAAGRGLQLLFYSVGIGQISSEVPQNLSASRPQDRQFILSSKKLLLSDSGFYLCAWSRTGVTEAFFGQGTRLTVV.

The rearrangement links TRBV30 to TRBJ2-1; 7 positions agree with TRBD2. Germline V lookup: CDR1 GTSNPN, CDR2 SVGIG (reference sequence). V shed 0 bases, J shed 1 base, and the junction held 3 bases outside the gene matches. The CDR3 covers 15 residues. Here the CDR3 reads CAWSVQAGSYNEQFF. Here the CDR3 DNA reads TGTGCCTGGAGTGTACAAGCGGGGTCCTACAATGAGCAGTTCTTC.

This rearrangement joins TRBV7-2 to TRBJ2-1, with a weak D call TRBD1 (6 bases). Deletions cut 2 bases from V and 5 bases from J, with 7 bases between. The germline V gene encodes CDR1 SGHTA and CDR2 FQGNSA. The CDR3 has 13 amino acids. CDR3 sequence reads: CASSLNRDNEQFF. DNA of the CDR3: TGTGCCAGCAGCTTAAACAGGGACAATGAGCAGTTCTTC.

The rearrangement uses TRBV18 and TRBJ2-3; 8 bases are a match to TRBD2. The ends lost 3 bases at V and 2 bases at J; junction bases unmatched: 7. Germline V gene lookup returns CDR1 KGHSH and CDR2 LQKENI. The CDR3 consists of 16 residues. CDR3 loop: CASSPFSRGATDTQYF. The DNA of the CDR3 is TGTGCCAGCTCACCCTTCTCGCGGGGGGCCACAGATACGCAGTATTTT.

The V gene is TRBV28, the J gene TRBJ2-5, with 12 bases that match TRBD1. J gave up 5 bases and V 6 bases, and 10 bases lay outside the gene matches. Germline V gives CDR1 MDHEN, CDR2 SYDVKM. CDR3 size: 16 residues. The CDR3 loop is CASRESGTGGWETQYF. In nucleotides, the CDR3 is TGTGCCAGCAGGGAGTCCGGGACAGGGGGCTGGGAGACCCAGTACTTC.

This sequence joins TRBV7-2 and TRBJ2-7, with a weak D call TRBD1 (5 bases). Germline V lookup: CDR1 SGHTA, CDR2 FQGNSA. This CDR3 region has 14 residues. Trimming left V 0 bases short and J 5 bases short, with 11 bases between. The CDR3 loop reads CASSLAYLDNEQYF. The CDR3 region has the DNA TGTGCCAGCAGCTTAGCGTATTTGGACAACGAGCAGTACTTC.

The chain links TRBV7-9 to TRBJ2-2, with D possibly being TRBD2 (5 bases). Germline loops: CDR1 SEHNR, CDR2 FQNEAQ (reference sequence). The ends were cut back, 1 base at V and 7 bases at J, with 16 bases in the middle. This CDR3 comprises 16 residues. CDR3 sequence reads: CASSLVPVGANGELFF. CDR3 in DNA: TGTGCCAGCAGCTTAGTACCGGTGGGAGCTAACGGGGAGCTGTTTTTT.

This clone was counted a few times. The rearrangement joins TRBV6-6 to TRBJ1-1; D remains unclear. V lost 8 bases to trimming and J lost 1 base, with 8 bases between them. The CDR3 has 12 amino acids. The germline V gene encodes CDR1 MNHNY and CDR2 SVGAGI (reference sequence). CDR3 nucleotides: TGTGCCAGCCGCCTAGCGAACACTGAAGCTTTCTTT. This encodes CASRLANTEAFF.

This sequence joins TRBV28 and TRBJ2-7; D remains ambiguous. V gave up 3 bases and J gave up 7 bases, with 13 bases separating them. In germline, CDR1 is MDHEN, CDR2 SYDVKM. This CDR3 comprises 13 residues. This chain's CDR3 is CASSFMTLLEQYF. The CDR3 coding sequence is TGTGCCAGCAGTTTTATGACTCTTTTAGAGCAGTACTTC. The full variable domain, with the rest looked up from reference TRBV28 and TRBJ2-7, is DVKVTQSSRYLVKRTGEKVFLECVQDMDHENMFWYRQDPGLGLRLIYFSYDVKMKEKGDIPEGYSVSREKKERFSLILESASTNQTSMYLCASSFMTLLEQYFGPGTRLTVT.

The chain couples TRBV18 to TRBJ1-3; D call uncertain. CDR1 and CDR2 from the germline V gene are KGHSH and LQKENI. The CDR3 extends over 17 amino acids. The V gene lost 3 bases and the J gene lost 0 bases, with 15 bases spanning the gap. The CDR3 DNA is TGTGCCAGCTCACCGGAGACGGGGTTCCCCTCTGGAAACACCATATATTTT. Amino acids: CASSPETGFPSGNTIYF. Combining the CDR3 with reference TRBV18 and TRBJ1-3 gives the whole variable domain NAGVMQNPRHLVRRRGQEARLRCSPMKGHSHVYWYRQLPEEGLKFMVYLQKENIIDESGMPKERFSAEFPKEGPSILRIQQVVRGDSAAYFCASSPETGFPSGNTIYFGEGSWLTVV.

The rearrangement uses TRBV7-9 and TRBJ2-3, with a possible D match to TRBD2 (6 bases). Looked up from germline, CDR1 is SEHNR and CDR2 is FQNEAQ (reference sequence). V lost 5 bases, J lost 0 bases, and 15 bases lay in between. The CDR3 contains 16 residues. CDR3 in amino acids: CASSLSSGTSTDTQYF. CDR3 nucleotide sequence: TGTGCCAGCAGCCTAAGTAGCGGTACTAGCACAGATACGCAGTATTTT.

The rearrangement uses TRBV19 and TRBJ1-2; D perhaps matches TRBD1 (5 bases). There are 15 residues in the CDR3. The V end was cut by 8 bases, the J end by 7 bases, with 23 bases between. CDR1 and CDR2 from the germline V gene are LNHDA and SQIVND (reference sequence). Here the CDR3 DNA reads TGTGCCAGTCTGGAGACAGCGAACCCTAGGTCTGGCTACACCTTC. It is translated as CASLETANPRSGYTF.

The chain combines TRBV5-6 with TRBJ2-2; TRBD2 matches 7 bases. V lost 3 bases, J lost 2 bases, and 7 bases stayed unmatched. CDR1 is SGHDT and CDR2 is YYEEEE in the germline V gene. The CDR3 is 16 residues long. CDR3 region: CASSSTGTTNTGELFF. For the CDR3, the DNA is TGTGCCAGCAGCTCGACCGGGACTACCAACACCGGGGAGCTGTTTTTT.

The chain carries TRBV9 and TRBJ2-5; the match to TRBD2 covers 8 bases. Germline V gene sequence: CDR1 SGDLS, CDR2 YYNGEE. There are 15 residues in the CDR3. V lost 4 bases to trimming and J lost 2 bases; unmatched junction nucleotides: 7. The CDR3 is CASSPIGGAQETQYF. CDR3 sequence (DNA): TGTGCCAGCAGCCCCATCGGGGGGGCGCAAGAGACCCAGTACTTC.